A single T cell receptor beta chain is shown here with its context. Its specificity is unknown. The record originates from a study of T cells in Graves' hyperthyroidism and ophthalmopathy. Study findings and constraints: Researchers found most expanded thyroid clonotypes above 0.001 in blood as well.

Authors of the study amplified TCR beta CDR3 regions from RNA transcripts. Initially, a first-round RT-PCR of the TCR CDR3 employed the HTBI primer set. TCRdb itself ran the multiplex PCR reads through MiXCR, one entry per CDR3 protein. The table includes more than 350,000 distinct CDR3 sequences, about 15% detected once. V lost 5 bases and J lost 0, with 11 bases in between. The CDR3 contains 15 residues. Germline V gene lookup returns CDR1 LGHDT and CDR2 YNNKEL (reference sequence). The chain combines TRBV3-1 with TRBJ1-3, with D possibly TRBD1 on 6 matching bases. The sequenced sample consisted of blood. The origin of this receptor is a woman in her 30s with Graves' ophthalmopathy. CDR3 residues: CASSGGRDSGNTIYF. The CDR3 nucleotides read TGTGCCAGCAGCGGGGGGCGGGACTCTGGAAACACCATATATTTT.